This T cell receptor beta chain emerged from a study of T cells in Graves' hyperthyroidism and ophthalmopathy. Amplified TCR beta CDR3 regions came from RNA transcripts. The study used the HTBI primer set for a first-round RT-PCR of the TCR CDR3. TCRdb reanalysed the multiplex PCR reads using MiXCR and keeps one entry per CDR3 protein. The sample has fewer than 400,000 distinct CDR3 sequences, roughly 15% seen once. This clonotype was observed a few times. CDR3 length equals 16 residues. Trimming took 0 bases from V and 4 from J, leaving 17 bases between them. The germline V gene has CDR1 SGHDT and CDR2 YYEEEE.

The V call is TRBV5-6, the J call TRBJ2-7, with a tentative D call TRBD2 (5 bases). The sequence came from a man aged 25 to 40 with Graves' hyperthyroidism. The sequenced material came from blood. CDR3 coding DNA: TGTGCCAGCAGCTTGGGGGCCGGCCCCCGGGATTACGAGCAGTACTTC. Translation gives CASSLGAGPRDYEQYF.